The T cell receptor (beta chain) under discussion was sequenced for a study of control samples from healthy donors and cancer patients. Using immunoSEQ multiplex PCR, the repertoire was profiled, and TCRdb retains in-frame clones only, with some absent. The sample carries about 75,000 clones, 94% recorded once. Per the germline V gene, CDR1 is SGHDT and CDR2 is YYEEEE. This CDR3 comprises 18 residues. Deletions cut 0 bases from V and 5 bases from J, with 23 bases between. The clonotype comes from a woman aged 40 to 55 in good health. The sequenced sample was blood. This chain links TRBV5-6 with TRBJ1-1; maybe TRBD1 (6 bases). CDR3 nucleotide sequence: TGTGCCAGCAGCTTGGATCGGGGAGGGGGATACGGTAGGACTGAAGCTTTCTTT. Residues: CASSLDRGGGYGRTEAFF.